A selection of T cell receptor beta chains follows, all from one sample in a study of control samples from healthy donors and cancer patients. Using immunoSEQ multiplex PCR, the repertoire was profiled, and TCRdb retains in-frame clones only, with some absent. Among 65,000 to 100,000 clones listed, about 87% were seen once. The sample consisted of blood. The source is a man over 45 in good health. Each CDR3 is given with its conserved first and last residue. The D gene is left open where the match is weak. Rows give clone size only sometimes, using once, few, many, or a class for an expanded clone.

>TRBJ1-1|.|.|TRBV7-9
CASSLVGRGLAEAFF
TGTGCCAGCAGCTTAGTAGGCAGGGGTCTGGCTGAAGCTTTCTTT
>TRBJ1-3|.|.|TRBV19
CASSSRGYSGNTIYF
TGTGCCAGTAGTTCCAGGGGCTACTCTGGAAACACCATATATTTT
>TRBJ2-2|.|.|TRBV5-8
CASSGGTFNTGELFF
TGTGCCAGCAGCGGGGGGACATTTAACACCGGGGAGCTGTTTTTT
>TRBJ1-1|.|.|TRBV6-2/TRBV6-3
CASSYDVGTEAFF
TGTGCCAGCAGTTACGACGTAGGGACTGAAGCTTTCTTT
>TRBJ1-5|.|.|TRBV7-2
CASSLATYQPQHF
TGTGCCAGCAGCTTAGCTACATATCAGCCCCAGCATTTT
>TRBJ2-6|.|TRBD1|TRBV5-1
CASSRDRGDSGANVLTF
TGCGCCAGCAGCCGGGACAGGGGGGACTCTGGGGCCAACGTCCTGACTTTC
>TRBJ1-3|.|.|TRBV11-2
CASSLGQVAGNTIYF
TGTGCCAGCAGCTTAGGTCAGGTTGCTGGAAACACCATATATTTT
>TRBJ2-3|.|.|TRBV13
CASQQLAGRSTDTQYF
TGTGCCAGCCAGCAGCTTGCAGGAAGGAGCACAGATACGCAGTATTTT
>TRBJ2-2|.|.|TRBV12-3/TRBV12-4
CASSFGGTGELFF
TGTGCCAGCAGTTTCGGGGGAACCGGGGAGCTGTTTTTT
>TRBJ1-2|once|.|TRBV5-4
CASSLDPDYGYTF
TGTGCCAGCAGCTTGGATCCGGACTATGGCTACACCTTC
>TRBJ2-3|.|.|TRBV2
CASKGTPGEQYF
TGTGCCAGCAAGGGGACCCCCGGTGAGCAGTATTTT
>TRBJ1-1|.|TRBD1|TRBV7-3
CASSPHRGLMNTEAFF
TGTGCCAGCAGCCCACACAGGGGCCTTATGAACACTGAAGCTTTCTTT
>TRBJ2-3|few|.|TRBV5-6
CASSFGGRTDTQYF
TGTGCCAGCAGCTTTGGGGGGAGGACAGATACGCAGTATTTT
>TRBJ1-1|.|.|TRBV14
CASSRQVNTEAFF
TGTGCCAGCAGCAGGCAGGTGAACACTGAAGCTTTCTTT
>TRBJ1-5|.|TRBD1|TRBV4-2
CASSPTGAVDQPQHF
TGTGCCAGCAGCCCCACAGGGGCCGTCGATCAGCCCCAGCATTTT
>TRBJ1-2|.|TRBD1|TRBV6-5
CASSPIQGASYTF
TGTGCCAGCAGTCCAATACAGGGGGCGAGCTACACCTTC
>TRBJ1-1|.|.|TRBV6-1
CASSEGGRTEAFF
TGTGCCAGCAGTGAAGGGGGGAGAACTGAAGCTTTCTTT
>TRBJ2-3|.|.|TRBV6-4
CASSRPGQGATDTQYF
TGTGCCAGCAGTAGGCCAGGGCAGGGCGCCACAGATACGCAGTATTTT
>TRBJ2-7|.|TRBD2|TRBV19
CASTRNPPVAGGPSEQYF
TGTGCCAGTACCCGAAACCCACCCGTAGCGGGAGGGCCAAGCGAGCAGTACTTC
>TRBJ1-6|many|.|TRBV4-1
CASSQDRGIYSPLHF
TGCGCCAGCAGCCAAGACAGGGGAATTTATTCACCCCTCCACTTT
>TRBJ1-1|once|.|TRBV19
CASSAQGGTEAFF
TGTGCCAGTAGTGCTCAGGGAGGAACTGAAGCTTTCTTT
>TRBJ2-1|.|TRBD2|TRBV5-1
CASSSSYIAGGISSYNEQFF
TGCGCCAGCAGCTCTTCATATATAGCGGGGGGGATAAGCTCCTACAATGAGCAGTTCTTC
>TRBJ2-2|.|TRBD2|TRBV2
CASSEDSGGDTGELFF
TGTGCCAGCAGTGAGGATAGCGGGGGTGACACCGGGGAGCTGTTTTTT
>TRBJ1-1|.|TRBD1|TRBV7-9
CASSLQGVNTEAFF
TGTGCCAGCAGCTTACAGGGGGTTAACACTGAAGCTTTCTTT
>TRBJ2-3|.|TRBD1|TRBV6-2/TRBV6-3
CASSTQGDTQYF
TGTGCCAGCAGTACACAGGGGGATACGCAGTATTTT
>TRBJ1-4|.|TRBD1|TRBV3-1/TRBV3-2
CASSQGDRIYNGEKLFF
TGTGCCAGCAGCCAAGGGGACAGGATTTATAATGGTGAAAAACTGTTTTTT
>TRBJ2-7|once|.|TRBV4-3
CASSPSFGGEYEQYF
TGCGCCAGCAGCCCCTCATTCGGCGGGGAATACGAGCAGTACTTC
>TRBJ2-2|.|TRBD2|TRBV7-7
CASSLSTGTSFSGAGELFF
TGTGCTAGCAGCTTATCGACCGGGACTAGCTTTTCTGGGGCCGGGGAGCTGTTTTTT
>TRBJ1-2|once|TRBD1|TRBV18
CASSPGQGNYGYTF
TGTGCCAGCTCCCCTGGACAGGGCAACTATGGCTACACCTTC
>TRBJ2-7|.|TRBD2|TRBV27
CASSPRTSGSSEQYF
TGTGCCAGCAGTCCAAGGACTAGCGGGAGCAGCGAGCAGTACTTC
>TRBJ2-7|.|.|TRBV27
CASSDRSSYEQYF
TGTGCCAGCAGTGATAGGAGCTCCTACGAGCAGTACTTC
>TRBJ2-7|.|.|TRBV11-2
CASSLGSATSYEQYF
TGTGCCAGCAGCTTAGGGTCTGCCACCTCCTACGAGCAGTACTTC
>TRBJ2-2|.|.|TRBV27
CASSWDRVISNTGELFF
TGTGCCAGCAGTTGGGACCGCGTTATCTCGAACACCGGGGAGCTGTTTTTT
>TRBJ2-1|.|.|TRBV7-9
CASSLNFDEQFF
TGTGCCAGCAGCTTAAACTTCGATGAGCAGTTCTTC
>TRBJ2-3|few|.|TRBV10-3
CAISETVTQYF
TGTGCCATCAGTGAAACAGTCACGCAGTATTTT
>TRBJ2-1|.|TRBD2|TRBV5-1
CASTRTSGGESSYNEQFF
TGCGCCAGCACCCGGACTAGCGGGGGGGAAAGCTCCTACAATGAGCAGTTCTTC
>TRBJ2-5|.|.|TRBV12-1
CASSSLRLAGGLGQETQYF
TGTGCCAGCAGCTCCCTTCGACTAGCGGGGGGGCTGGGTCAAGAGACCCAGTACTTC
>TRBJ2-7|.|.|TRBV28
CASSRESYEQYF
TGTGCCAGCAGCCGTGAGTCCTACGAGCAGTACTTC
>TRBJ2-5|.|TRBD2|TRBV7-6
CASSKGLAGAQETQYF
TGTGCCAGCAGCAAAGGACTAGCGGGAGCCCAAGAGACCCAGTACTTC
>TRBJ1-2|.|TRBD1|TRBV19
CASSNGQGARYGYTF
TGTGCCAGTAGTAATGGACAGGGGGCGCGATATGGCTACACCTTC
>TRBJ1-2|.|.|TRBV23-1
CASSQSRRTAKGHYGYTF
TGCGCCAGCAGTCAATCCAGAAGGACAGCTAAGGGCCACTATGGCTACACCTTC
>TRBJ2-7|.|TRBD2|TRBV24-1
CATSDSGRATEEQYF
TGTGCCACCAGTGATTCAGGGAGGGCCACGGAGGAGCAGTACTTC
>TRBJ1-2|.|TRBD1|TRBV19
CASSWDRVSGYTF
TGTGCCAGTAGCTGGGACAGGGTGAGTGGCTACACCTTC
>TRBJ2-1|.|TRBD1|TRBV27
CASSLRRGRNEQFF
TGTGCCAGCAGTTTAAGAAGGGGGCGGAATGAGCAGTTCTTC
>TRBJ1-2|few|.|TRBV6-5
CASSYSPGPNYGYTF
TGTGCCAGCAGTTACTCGCCAGGACCTAACTATGGCTACACCTTC
>TRBJ2-7|.|TRBD2|TRBV12-3/TRBV12-4
CASRLAGAGEQYF
TGTGCCAGCAGGTTAGCGGGAGCTGGCGAGCAGTACTTC
>TRBJ1-2|.|.|TRBV6-5
CASSSAPGGYGYTF
TGTGCCAGCTCTAGTGCCCCGGGGGGCTATGGCTACACCTTC
>TRBJ2-2|.|.|TRBV19
CASLMTRNTGELFF
TGTGCCAGTTTAATGACCCGGAACACCGGGGAGCTGTTTTTT
>TRBJ2-5|.|.|TRBV7-8
CASSFWAETSQETQYF
TGTGCCAGCAGCTTTTGGGCAGAAACTTCCCAAGAGACCCAGTACTTC
>TRBJ1-2|few|TRBD1|TRBV7-9
CASSSGQGVGYGYTF
TGTGCCAGCAGCTCGGGACAGGGAGTAGGCTATGGCTACACCTTC
>TRBJ1-4|.|.|TRBV5-6
CASSSAVPTNEKLFF
TGTGCCAGCAGCTCCGCAGTTCCAACTAATGAAAAACTGTTTTTT
>TRBJ1-2|.|.|TRBV19
CASSIWSSRDLGGYTF
TGTGCCAGTAGTATATGGAGTTCCAGGGATTTGGGCGGCTACACCTTC
>TRBJ2-2|.|TRBD1|TRBV19
CASSADRGIITGELFF
TGTGCCAGTAGTGCCGACAGGGGGATAATCACCGGGGAGCTGTTTTTT
>TRBJ2-1|.|.|TRBV30
CAWEKSAHNEQFF
TGTGCCTGGGAGAAGTCAGCACACAATGAGCAGTTCTTC
>TRBJ1-2|.|.|TRBV10-3
CAISESTNYGYTF
TGTGCCATCAGTGAGTCTACAAACTATGGCTACACCTTC